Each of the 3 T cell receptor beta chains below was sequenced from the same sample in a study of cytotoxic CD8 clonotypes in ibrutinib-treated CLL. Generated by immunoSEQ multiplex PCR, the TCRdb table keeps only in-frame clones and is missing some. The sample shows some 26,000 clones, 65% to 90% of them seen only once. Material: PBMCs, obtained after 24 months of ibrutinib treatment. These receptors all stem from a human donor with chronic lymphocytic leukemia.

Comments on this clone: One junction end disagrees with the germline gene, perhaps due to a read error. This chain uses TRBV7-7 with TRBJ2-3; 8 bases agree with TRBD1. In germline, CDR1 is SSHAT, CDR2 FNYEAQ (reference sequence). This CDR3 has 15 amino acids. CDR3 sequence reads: CASSPDRGSTDTQYF. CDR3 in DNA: TGTGCTAGCAGTCCCGACAGGGGTAGCACAGATACGCAGTATTTT.

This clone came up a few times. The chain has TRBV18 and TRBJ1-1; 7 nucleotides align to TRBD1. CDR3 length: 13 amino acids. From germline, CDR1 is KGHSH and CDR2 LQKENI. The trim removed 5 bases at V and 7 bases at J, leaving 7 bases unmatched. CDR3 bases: TGTGCCAGCTCAGAGCAGGGGGAGGGTGAAGCTTTCTTT. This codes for CASSEQGEGEAFF.

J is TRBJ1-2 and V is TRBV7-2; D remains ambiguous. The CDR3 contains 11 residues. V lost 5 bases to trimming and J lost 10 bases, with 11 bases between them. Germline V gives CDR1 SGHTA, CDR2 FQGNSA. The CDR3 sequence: CASSTSRIYTF. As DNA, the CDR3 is TGTGCCAGCAGCACATCACGGATCTACACCTTC. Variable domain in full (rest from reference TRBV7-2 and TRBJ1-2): GAGVSQSPSNKVTEKGKDVELRCDPISGHTALYWYRQSLGQGLEFLIYFQGNSAPDKSGLPSDRFSAERTGGSVSTLTIQRTQQEDSAVYLCASSTSRIYTFGSGTRLTVV.